Sequencing of this T cell receptor beta chain was carried out in a study of shared clonotypes between healthy human individuals. Deletions cut 3 bases from V and 4 bases from J, with 8 bases between. CDR1 is WNHNN, CDR2 SYGVQD, per germline (reference sequence). CDR3 length: 13 amino acids. As regards this clone: The target antigen is unknown. Different DNA sequences within this sample yield the same CDR3.

The authors distributed each subset's genomic DNA evenly over several immunoSEQ plates. Some clones are missing from TCRdb's copy, which holds only in-frame ones; the method was immunoSEQ multiplex PCR. Here the sample spans roughly 1.4 million clones, around 98.5% being singletons. Study-wide findings and caveats: Roughly 5.3% of naive CD4 clonotypes were common to several donors.

The sample taken for sequencing was naive CD4+ T cells sorted from blood. Described subset: CD45RA+ positively selected. The chain is built from TRBV10-1 and TRBJ2-3; tentatively, D is TRBD2 (5 bases). The TCR originated in a man aged 30 to 45 in good health. CDR3 nucleotides: TGCGCCAGCAGTGAATCCGGGGCAGATACGCAGTATTTT. This sequence encodes CASSESGADTQYF.